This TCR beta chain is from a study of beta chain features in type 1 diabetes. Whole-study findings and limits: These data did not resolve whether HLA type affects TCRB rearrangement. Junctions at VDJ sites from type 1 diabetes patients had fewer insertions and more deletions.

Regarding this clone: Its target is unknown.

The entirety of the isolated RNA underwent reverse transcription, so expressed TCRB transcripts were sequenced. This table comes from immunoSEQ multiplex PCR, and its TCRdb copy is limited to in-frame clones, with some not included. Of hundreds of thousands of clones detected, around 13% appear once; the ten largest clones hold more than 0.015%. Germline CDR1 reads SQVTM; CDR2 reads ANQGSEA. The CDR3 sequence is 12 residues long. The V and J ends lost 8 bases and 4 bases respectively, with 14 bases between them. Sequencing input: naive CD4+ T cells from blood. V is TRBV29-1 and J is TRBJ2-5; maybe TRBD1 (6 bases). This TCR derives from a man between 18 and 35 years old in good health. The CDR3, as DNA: TGCAGCTCCGGGGCCAGGGGAGAGACCCAGTACTTC. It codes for CSSGARGETQYF.